This record concerns one T cell receptor (beta chain) sequence. Germline CDR1 and CDR2: MNHNS and SASEGT. The CDR3 is 17 residues long. Trimming took off 2 bases at V and 3 bases at J, with 16 bases between the two ends. The sample is drawn from a study of siplizumab effects on memory and regulatory T cells. Here immunoSEQ multiplex PCR was the method, and the copy in TCRdb shows in-frame clones only, minus some. The sample shows approximately 100,000 clones, 90% to 95% of them seen only once. The sequence derives from a human donor in good health. The V call is TRBV6-1, the J call TRBJ2-2; D remains unclear. Material for sequencing was Tregs sorted from blood. The CDR3 DNA reads TGTGCCAGCAGTGAATTTGGCAGGCCCACGCACACCGGGGAGCTGTTTTTT. The encoded protein is CASSEFGRPTHTGELFF.